Listed here is a single T cell receptor (beta chain). Germline-derived CDR1 and CDR2 are DFQATT and SNEGSKA (reference sequence). The length of the CDR3 is 11 residues. With 4 bases removed from V and 4 bases from J, the gap between germline ends came to 7 bases. Original methodology: Reference gene primer amplification gave nucleated cell count estimates. Using immunoSEQ multiplex PCR, the repertoire was profiled, and TCRdb retains in-frame clones only, with some absent. The V and J calls and the clone size are those of that table, but D and trimming were determined from the DNA. Here the sample spans about 160,000 clones, about 85% being singletons. These data come from a study of blood T cell repertoires in COVID-19. On the study more broadly: Sources were T cells, B-cell-depleted T cells, or PBMCs; the material itself was cDNA or gDNA.

The TCR sequence derives from a man aged 60-69 years who had recovered from COVID-19. The chain carries TRBV20-1 and TRBJ1-1; D is uncertain. The sample consisted of peripheral blood. The CDR3 nucleotides read TGCAGTGCTAAGAGAAGCACTGAAGCTTTCTTT. It translates to CSAKRSTEAFF.